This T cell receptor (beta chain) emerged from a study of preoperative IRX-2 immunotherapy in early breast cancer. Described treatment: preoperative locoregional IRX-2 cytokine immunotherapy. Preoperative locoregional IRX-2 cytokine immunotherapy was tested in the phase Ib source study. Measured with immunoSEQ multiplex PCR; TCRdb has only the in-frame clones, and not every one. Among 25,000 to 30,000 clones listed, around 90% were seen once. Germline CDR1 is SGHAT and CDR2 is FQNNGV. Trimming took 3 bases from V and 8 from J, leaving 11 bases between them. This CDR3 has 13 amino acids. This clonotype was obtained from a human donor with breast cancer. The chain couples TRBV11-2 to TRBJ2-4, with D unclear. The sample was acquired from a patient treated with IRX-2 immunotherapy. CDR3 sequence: CASSFEVTDIQYF. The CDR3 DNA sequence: TGTGCCAGCAGCTTCGAGGTTACGGACATTCAGTACTTC.